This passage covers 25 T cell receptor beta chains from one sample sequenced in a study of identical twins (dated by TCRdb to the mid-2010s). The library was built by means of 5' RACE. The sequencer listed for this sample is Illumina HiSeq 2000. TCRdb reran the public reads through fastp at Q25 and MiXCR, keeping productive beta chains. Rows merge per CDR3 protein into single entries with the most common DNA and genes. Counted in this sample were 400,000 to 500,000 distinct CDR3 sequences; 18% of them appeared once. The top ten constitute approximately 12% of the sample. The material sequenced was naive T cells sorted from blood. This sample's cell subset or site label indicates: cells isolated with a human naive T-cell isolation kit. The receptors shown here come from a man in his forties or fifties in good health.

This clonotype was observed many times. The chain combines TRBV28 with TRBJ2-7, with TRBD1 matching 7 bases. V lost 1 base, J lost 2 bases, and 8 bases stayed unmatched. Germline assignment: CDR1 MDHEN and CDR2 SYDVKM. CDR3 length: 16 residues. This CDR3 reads CASSLLGTAVAYEQYF. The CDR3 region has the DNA TGTGCCAGCAGTTTATTAGGGACAGCTGTGGCCTACGAGCAGTACTTC.

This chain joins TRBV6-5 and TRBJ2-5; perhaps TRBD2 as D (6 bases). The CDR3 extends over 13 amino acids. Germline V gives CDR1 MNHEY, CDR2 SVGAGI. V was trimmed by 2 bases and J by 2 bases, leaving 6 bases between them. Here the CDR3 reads CASSYAGQETQYF. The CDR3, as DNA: TGTGCCAGCAGTTACGCGGGGCAAGAGACCCAGTACTTC.

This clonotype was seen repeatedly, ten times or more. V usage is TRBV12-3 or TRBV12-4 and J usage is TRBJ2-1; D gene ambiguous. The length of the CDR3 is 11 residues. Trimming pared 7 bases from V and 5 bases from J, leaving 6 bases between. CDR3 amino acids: CASTGHNEQFF. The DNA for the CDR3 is TGTGCCAGCACTGGTCACAATGAGCAGTTCTTC.

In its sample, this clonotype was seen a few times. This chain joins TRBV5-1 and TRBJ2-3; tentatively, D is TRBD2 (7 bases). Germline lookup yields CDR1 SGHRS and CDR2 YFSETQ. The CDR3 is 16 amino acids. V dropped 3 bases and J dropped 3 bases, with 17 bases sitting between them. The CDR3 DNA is TGCGCCAGCAGCTCTAGGGGGGGCCTAAGAACAGATACGCAGTATTTT. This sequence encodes CASSSRGGLRTDTQYF.

The CDR3 loop is CASSLSGVARPGELFF. Here the CDR3 DNA reads TGCGCCAGCAGCTTGTCCGGGGTGGCGCGTCCCGGGGAGCTGTTTTTT. The chain is built from TRBV5-1 and TRBJ2-2; tentatively, D is TRBD2 (5 bases). The CDR3 is made up of 16 amino acids. Deletions cut 1 base from V and 6 bases from J, with 16 bases between. Germline CDR1 is SGHRS and CDR2 is YFSETQ.

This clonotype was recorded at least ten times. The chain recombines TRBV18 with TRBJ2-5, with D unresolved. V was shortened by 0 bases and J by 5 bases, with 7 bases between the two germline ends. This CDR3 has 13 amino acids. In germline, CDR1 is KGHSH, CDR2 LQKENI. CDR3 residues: CASSPPTTETQYF. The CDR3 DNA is TGTGCCAGCTCACCACCTACTACTGAGACCCAGTACTTC.

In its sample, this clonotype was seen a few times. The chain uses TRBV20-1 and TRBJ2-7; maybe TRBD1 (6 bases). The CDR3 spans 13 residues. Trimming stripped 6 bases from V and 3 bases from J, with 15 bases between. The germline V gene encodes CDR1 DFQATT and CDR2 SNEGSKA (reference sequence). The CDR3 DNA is TGCAGTGCGGATCCGACAGGCCGCTACGAGCAGTACTTC. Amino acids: CSADPTGRYEQYF.

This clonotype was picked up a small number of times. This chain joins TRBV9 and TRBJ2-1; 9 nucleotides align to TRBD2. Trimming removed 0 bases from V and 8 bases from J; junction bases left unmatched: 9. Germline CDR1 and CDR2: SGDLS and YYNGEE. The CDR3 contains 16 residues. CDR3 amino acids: CASSVAPTSGFDEQFF. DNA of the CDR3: TGTGCCAGCAGCGTAGCTCCCACTAGCGGGTTCGATGAGCAGTTCTTC.

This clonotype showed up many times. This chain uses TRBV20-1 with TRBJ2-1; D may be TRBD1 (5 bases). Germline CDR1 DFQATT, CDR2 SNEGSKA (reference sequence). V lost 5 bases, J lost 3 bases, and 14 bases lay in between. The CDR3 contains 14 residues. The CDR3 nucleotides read TGCAGTGCTTGCTCCCGTGGACACTACAATGAGCAGTTCTTC. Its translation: CSACSRGHYNEQFF.

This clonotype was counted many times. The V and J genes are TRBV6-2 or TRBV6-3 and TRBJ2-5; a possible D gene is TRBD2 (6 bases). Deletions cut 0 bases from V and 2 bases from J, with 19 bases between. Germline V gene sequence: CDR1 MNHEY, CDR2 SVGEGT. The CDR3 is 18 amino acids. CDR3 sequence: CASSYSRDGGAPQETQYF. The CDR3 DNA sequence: TGTGCCAGCAGTTACTCGAGGGACGGCGGGGCCCCACAAGAGACCCAGTACTTC.

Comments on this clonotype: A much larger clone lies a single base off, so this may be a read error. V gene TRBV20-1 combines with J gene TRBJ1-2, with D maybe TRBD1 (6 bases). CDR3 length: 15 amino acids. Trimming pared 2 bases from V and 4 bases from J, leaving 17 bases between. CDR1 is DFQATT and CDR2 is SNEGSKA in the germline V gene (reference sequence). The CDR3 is CSARNNRQAIYGYTF. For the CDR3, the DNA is TGCAGTGCTAGAAATAATCGACAGGCCATCTATGGCTACACCTTC.

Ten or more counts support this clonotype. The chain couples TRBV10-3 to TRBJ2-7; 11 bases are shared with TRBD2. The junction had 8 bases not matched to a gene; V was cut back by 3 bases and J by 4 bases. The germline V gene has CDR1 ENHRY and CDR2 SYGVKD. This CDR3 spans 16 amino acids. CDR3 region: CAISDWGLAAQYEQYF. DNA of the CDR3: TGTGCCATCAGTGACTGGGGACTAGCGGCGCAATACGAGCAGTACTTC.

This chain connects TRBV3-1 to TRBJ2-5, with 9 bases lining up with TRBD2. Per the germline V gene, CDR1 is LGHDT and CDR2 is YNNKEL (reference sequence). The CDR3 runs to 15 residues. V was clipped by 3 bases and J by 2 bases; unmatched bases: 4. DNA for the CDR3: TGTGCCAGCAGCCACGGGACTAGCAGACAAGAGACCCAGTACTTC. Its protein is CASSHGTSRQETQYF.

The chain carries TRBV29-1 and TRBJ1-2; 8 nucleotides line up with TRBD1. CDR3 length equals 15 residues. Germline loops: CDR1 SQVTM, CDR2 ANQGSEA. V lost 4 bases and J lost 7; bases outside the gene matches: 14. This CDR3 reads CSVGGTVRGQVGYTF. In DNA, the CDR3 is TGCAGCGTTGGAGGAACGGTCAGGGGGCAGGTTGGCTACACCTTC.

CDR3 in DNA: TGCGCCAGCAGCCAAGGAAACAGGGAGATTGAAAAACTGTTTTTT. Residues: CASSQGNREIEKLFF. The chain links TRBV4-3 to TRBJ1-4, with a weak D call TRBD1 (6 bases). The CDR3 spans 15 residues. With 1 base removed from V and 7 bases from J, the gap between germline ends came to 13 bases. Germline CDR1 LGHNA, CDR2 YSLEER.

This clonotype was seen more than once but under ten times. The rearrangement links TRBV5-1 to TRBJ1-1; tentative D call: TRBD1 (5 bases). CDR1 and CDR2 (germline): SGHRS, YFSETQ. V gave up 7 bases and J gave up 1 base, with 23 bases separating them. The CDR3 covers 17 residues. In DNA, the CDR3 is TGCGCCAGCCGTCTTGCGACGGCGGGGCAGCGGAACACTGAAGCTTTCTTT. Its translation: CASRLATAGQRNTEAFF.

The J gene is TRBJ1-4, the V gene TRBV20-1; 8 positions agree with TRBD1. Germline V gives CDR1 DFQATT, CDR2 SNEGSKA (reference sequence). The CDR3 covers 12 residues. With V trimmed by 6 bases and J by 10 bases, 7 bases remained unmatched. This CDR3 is CSASGQGAKLFF. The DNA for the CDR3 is TGCAGTGCCTCAGGGCAGGGGGCAAAACTGTTTTTT.

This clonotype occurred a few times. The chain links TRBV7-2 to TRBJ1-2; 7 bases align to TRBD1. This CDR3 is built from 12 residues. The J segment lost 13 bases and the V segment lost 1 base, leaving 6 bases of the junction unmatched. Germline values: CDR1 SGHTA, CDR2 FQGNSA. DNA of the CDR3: TGTGCCAGCAGCTTAGGTGGAGAGGGGGCCACCTTC. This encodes CASSLGGEGATF.

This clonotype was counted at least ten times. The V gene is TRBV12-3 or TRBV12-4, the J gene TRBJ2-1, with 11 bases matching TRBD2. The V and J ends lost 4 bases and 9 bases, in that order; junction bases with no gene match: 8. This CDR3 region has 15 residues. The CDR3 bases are TGTGCCAGCAGTTCAATTAGCGGGGGGGCGGGTGAGCAGTTCTTC. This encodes CASSSISGGAGEQFF.

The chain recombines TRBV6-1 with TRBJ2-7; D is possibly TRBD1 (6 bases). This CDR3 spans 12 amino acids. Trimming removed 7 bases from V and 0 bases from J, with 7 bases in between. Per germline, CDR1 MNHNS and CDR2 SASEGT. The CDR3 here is CASNRASYEQYF. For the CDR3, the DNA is TGTGCCAGCAACAGGGCCTCCTACGAGCAGTACTTC.

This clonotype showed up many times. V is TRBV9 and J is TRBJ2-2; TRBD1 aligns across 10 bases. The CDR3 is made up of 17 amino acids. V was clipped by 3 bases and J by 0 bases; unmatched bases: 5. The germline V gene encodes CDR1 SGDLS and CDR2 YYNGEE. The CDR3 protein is CASSGRDRGTNTGELFF. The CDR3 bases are TGTGCCAGCAGCGGCCGGGACAGGGGAACGAACACCGGGGAGCTGTTTTTT.

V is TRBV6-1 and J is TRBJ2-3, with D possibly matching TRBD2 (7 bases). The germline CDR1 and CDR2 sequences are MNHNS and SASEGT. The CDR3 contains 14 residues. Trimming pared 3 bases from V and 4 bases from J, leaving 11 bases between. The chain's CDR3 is CASSERGRPDTQYF. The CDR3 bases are TGTGCCAGCAGTGAGCGGGGGCGGCCAGATACGCAGTATTTT.

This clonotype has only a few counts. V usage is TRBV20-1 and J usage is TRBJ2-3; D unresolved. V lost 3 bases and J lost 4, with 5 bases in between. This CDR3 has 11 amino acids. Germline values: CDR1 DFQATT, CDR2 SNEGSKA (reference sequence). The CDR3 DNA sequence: TGCAGTGCTAGGGCATCAGATACGCAGTATTTT. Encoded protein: CSARASDTQYF.

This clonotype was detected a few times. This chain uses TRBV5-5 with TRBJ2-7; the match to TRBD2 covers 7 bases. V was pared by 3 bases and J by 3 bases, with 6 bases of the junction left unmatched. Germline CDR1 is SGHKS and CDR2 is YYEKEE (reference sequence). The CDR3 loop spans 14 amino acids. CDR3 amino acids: CASSSGLGYYEQYF. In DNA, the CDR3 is TGTGCCAGCAGCTCCGGACTAGGTTACTACGAGCAGTACTTC.

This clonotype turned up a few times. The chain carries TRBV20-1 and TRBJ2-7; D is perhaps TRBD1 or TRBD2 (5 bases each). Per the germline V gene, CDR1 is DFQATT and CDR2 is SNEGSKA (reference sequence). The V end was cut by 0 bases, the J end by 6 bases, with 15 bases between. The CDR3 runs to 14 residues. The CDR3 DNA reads TGCAGTGCTAGAGATCAGGGCCGGGGCGGCGAGCAGTACTTC. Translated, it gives CSARDQGRGGEQYF.